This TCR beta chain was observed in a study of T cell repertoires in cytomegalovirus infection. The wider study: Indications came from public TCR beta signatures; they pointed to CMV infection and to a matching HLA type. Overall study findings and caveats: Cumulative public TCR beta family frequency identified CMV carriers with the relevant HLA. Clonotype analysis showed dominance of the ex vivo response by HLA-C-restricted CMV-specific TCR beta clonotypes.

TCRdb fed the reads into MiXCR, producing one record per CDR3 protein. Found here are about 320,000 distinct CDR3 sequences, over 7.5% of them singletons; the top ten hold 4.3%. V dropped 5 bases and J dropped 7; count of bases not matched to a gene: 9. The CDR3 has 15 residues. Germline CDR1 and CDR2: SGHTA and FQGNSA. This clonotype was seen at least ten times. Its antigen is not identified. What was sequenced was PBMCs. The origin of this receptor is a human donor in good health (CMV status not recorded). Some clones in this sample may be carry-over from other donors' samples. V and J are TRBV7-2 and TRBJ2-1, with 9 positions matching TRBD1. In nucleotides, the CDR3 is TGTGCCAGCAGCCCTGGACAGGGGCATTCAAATGAGCAGTTCTTC. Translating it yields CASSPGQGHSNEQFF.